This is a list of T cell receptor beta chains from one sample in a study of T-cell reconstitution after alpha-beta-depleted transplantation in children. TCRdb ran MiXCR on the PCR reads and lists one entry per CDR3 protein. Here the sample spans a few hundred thousand distinct CDR3 sequences, over 25% being singletons. Sequencing used PBMCs, obtained before TCRalphabeta/CD19-depleted stem cell transplant. These receptors all stem from a boy less than two years old with Wiskott-Aldrich syndrome, due to receive a stem cell transplant. Each CDR3 is given with its conserved first and last residue. Each record gives: V gene, J gene, CDR3 protein.

V gene: TRBV5-4; J gene: TRBJ2-1; CDR3 protein: CASSLESSGRWGYYNEQFF
V gene: TRBV5-1; J gene: TRBJ2-6; CDR3 protein: CASSLLGLLGGANVLTF
V gene: TRBV5-4; J gene: TRBJ2-3; CDR3 protein: CASSFIKRAQSTDTQYF
V gene: TRBV18; J gene: TRBJ1-5; CDR3 protein: CASSPARHQPQHF
V gene: TRBV5-5; J gene: TRBJ2-7; CDR3 protein: CASSTSTASTYEQYF
V gene: TRBV20-1; J gene: TRBJ2-7; CDR3 protein: CSASPQPGSYEQYF
V gene: TRBV5-6; J gene: TRBJ1-1; CDR3 protein: CASSQGGSGTEAFF
V gene: TRBV5-6; J gene: TRBJ1-1; CDR3 protein: CASSNILQDTRTEAFF
V gene: TRBV7-2; J gene: TRBJ2-6; CDR3 protein: CASSLLDMGSGANVLTF
V gene: TRBV5-1; J gene: TRBJ2-5; CDR3 protein: CASSLRRDQETQYF
V gene: TRBV5-1; J gene: TRBJ2-3; CDR3 protein: CASSLDASGTDTQYF
V gene: TRBV9; J gene: TRBJ2-5; CDR3 protein: CASSPLGGKETQYF
V gene: TRBV9; J gene: TRBJ2-2; CDR3 protein: CASSPIPGLAGAGELFF
V gene: TRBV7-3; J gene: TRBJ2-1; CDR3 protein: CASSLRSGSDNEQFF
V gene: TRBV2; J gene: TRBJ2-7; CDR3 protein: CASSVPGAVSYEQYF
V gene: TRBV6-6; J gene: TRBJ2-1; CDR3 protein: CASNRQGDEQFF